This T cell receptor (beta chain) was sequenced for a study of metastatic and nonmetastatic thyroid tumors. Findings and limits, study-wide: Reported TCR beta diversity, measured in blood and tumor, was significantly higher for malignant thyroid tumors than for benign nodules.

Patients underwent thyroid surgery, and none had received any treatment before it. Germline loops: CDR1 SGDLS, CDR2 YYNGEE. The CDR3 has 15 amino acids. V was shortened by 0 bases and J by 1 base, with 10 bases between the two germline ends. This clone showed up many times. The target antigen is unknown. Authors' data handling: Using the CDR3 differences seen across clinicopathological groups, the authors built a distant-metastasis classifier for papillary thyroid cancer, which was meant to discriminate distant-metastatic patients. TCRdb re-called the PCR reads via MiXCR. The V and J calls, along with clone size, are taken from TCRdb and not from the paper's own processing. The table includes about 92,000 clones, about 16% detected once.

The chain joins TRBV9 to TRBJ2-5; D remains ambiguous. The receptor's source is a female donor with papillary thyroid cancer or a benign thyroid nodule (not recorded which). Some clones in this sample may be carry-over from other donors' samples. The sequencing sample was made of blood. The CDR3 nucleotides are TGTGCCAGCAGCGTAGGTCGGGTTTTCCAAGAGACCCAGTACTTC. It codes for CASSVGRVFQETQYF.